This TCR beta chain was sequenced during a study of identical twins (TCRdb year 2016). Concerning the study at large: To test whether fetal clonotypes persist, the study used deep sequencing on TCR alpha and beta repertoires from monozygotic twins, unrelated adults of various ages, and cord blood. To rule out contamination, replicate twin experiments were performed at different times with different library preparation protocols. Study-wide conclusions, independent of this receptor: In monozygotic twins, recombination models systematically underestimated out-of-frame TCR alpha sharing, but the models matched the sharing seen between unrelated individuals. Zero-insertion analyses could be partly confounded by invariant T cells such as MAIT and iNKT, although diverse VJ usage argued against such confounding for most clonotypes. A weaker excess of twin sharing was found in beta out-of-frame sequences because the signal-to-noise ratio was lowered by fewer shared sequences. Fewer insertions were carried by abundant cord blood beta clonotypes, a similar but weaker trend appeared in young adult naive repertoires, and no such trend appeared in memory repertoires. Out-of-frame TCR alpha sequences shared between twins showed an excess of low generation-probability sequences compared with coincidental sharing between unrelated individuals. Conclusions relied on cross-sectional statistical analysis, since the same donors could not be followed over many years.

Only healthy Caucasian donors were included. Three pairs of female monozygotic twins, all aged 18 to 29 years, were included in the twin cohort. Positive isolation kits from Invitrogen were used to isolate the CD4+ and CD8+ T cell populations. Trimmed from V: 9 bases; trimmed from J: 6 bases; junction bases lacking a gene match: 10. From its cysteine to its phenylalanine, the CDR3 spans 13 amino acids. The only DNA kept is the CDR3, 39 bases in frame from the first base. The germline V gene provides CDR1 ENHRY and CDR2 SYGVKD. Receptors were amplified or captured by 5' RACE. TCRdb names Illumina HiSeq 2000 as the instrument used. Template switching added a universal primer binding site, and the final cDNA carried a unique molecular identifier that allowed TCR cDNA molecules to be counted accurately. Specific primers in the conserved constant-segment region were used to synthesize first-strand cDNA for TCR alpha and beta chains. To control for contamination, every cDNA library was double barcoded, receiving both a SMART-Mk sample barcode and Illumina barcodes. TruSeq adapter sequences and Illumina sample barcodes were added in two successive PCR steps. The Illumina HiSeq platform was used with custom primers to sequence TCR alpha and beta cDNA libraries. As for the authors' bioinformatics: MiGEC processed the raw reads to extract unique molecular identifiers, while MiXCR was used to determine the CDR3 positions. For each individual, recombination models were inferred using an EM algorithm with the repgenHMM and IGoR tools. The analysis of shared clonotypes was done with the tcR package in R, with sharing normalized by the product of cloneset sizes. To study raw recombination without the effects of thymic and clonal selection, out-of-frame nonproductive sequences were analyzed. TCRdb trimmed public reads at Q25 via fastp, called clones via MiXCR and kept in-frame beta chains. Rows are combined by CDR3 protein, so each entry shows the most common genes and DNA. TCRdb, rather than the study authors, made the V and J calls. The sample table shows about 530,000 distinct CDR3 sequences, and 13% to 15% are seen once. Roughly 0.4% of the sample comes from the top ten.

This clonotype came up many times. It lacks a known antigen. Within one base of it there is no much larger clone, and no base qualities were kept. The same data also went into a second study, on yellow fever vaccine responses in identical twins. As described in the second report: The T cell response to vaccination in identical twins was reported by the authors to appear partly convergent and partly personalized. The study precisely tracked vaccine-responding T cell clones in identical twins.

The chain is encoded by TRBV10-3 joined to TRBJ2-7, and 8 bases in between align with TRBD2. What was sequenced was CD4+ T cells sorted from blood. The TCR was taken from a woman in her late teens or twenties in good health. The encoded CDR3 is CAISMSSGTEQYF. In nucleotides, the sequence is TGTGCCATATCTATGAGTAGCGGGACCGAGCAGTACTTC.